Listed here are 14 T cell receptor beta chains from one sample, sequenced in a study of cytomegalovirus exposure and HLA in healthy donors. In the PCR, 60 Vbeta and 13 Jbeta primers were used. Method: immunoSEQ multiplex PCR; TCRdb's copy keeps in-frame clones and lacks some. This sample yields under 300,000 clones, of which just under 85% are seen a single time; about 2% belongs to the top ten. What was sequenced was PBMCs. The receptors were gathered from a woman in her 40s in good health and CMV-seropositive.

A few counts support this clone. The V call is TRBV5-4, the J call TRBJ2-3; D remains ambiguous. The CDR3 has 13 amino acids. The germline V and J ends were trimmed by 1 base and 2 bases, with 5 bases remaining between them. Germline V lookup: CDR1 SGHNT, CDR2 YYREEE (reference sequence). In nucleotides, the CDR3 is TGTGCCAGCAGCTTGTACTTCACAGATACGCAGTATTTT. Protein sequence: CASSLYFTDTQYF.

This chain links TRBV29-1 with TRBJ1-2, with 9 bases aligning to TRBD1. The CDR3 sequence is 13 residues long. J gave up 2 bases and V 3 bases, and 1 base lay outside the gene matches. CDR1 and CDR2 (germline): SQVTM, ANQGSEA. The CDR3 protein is CSVDGTGNYGYTF. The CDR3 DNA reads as TGCAGCGTTGATGGGACAGGGAACTATGGCTACACCTTC.

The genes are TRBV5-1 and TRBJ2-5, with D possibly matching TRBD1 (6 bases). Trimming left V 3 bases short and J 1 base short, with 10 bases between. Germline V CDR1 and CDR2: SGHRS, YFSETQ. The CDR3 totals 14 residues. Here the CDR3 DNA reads TGCGCCAGCAGCTCCCAAGGGGGCCAAGAGACCCAGTACTTC. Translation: CASSSQGGQETQYF.

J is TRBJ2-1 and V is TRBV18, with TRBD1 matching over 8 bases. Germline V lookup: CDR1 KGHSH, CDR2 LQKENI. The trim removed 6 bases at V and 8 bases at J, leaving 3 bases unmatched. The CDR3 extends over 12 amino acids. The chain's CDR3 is CASSQGAYEQFF. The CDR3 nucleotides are TGTGCCAGCTCCCAGGGGGCGTATGAGCAGTTCTTC.

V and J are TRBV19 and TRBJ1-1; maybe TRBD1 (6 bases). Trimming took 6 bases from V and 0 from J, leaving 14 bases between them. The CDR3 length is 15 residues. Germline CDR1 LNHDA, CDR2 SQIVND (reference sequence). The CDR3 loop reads CASSRDTNMNTEAFF. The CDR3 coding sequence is TGTGCCAGTAGCCGGGACACGAACATGAACACTGAAGCTTTCTTT.

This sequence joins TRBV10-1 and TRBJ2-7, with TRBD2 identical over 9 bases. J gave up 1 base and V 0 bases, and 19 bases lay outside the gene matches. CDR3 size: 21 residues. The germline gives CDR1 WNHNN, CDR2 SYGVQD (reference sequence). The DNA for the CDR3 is TGCGCCAGCAGTGAGTCAAACCCTCCAAGGGTAGCGGGAGCCTCGTCCTACGAGCAGTACTTC. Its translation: CASSESNPPRVAGASSYEQYF.

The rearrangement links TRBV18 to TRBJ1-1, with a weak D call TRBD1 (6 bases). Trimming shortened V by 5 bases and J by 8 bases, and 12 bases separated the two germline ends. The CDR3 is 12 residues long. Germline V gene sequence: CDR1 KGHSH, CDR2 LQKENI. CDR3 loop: CASSTFGTEAFF. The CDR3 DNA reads TGTGCCAGCTCAACATTTGGGACAGAAGCTTTCTTT.

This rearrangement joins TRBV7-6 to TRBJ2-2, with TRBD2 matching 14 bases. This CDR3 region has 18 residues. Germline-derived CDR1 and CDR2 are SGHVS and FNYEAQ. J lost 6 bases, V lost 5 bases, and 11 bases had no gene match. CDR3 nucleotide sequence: TGTGCCAGCAGCCCCTTGGGACTAGCGGGAGCCCTCCCCGGGGAGCTGTTTTTT. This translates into CASSPLGLAGALPGELFF. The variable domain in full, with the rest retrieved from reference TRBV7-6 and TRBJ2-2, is GAGVSQSPRYKVTKRGQDVALRCDPISGHVSLYWYRQALGQGPEFLTYFNYEAQQDKSGLPNDRFSAERPEGSISTLTIQRTEQRDSAMYRCASSPLGLAGALPGELFFGEGSRLTVL.

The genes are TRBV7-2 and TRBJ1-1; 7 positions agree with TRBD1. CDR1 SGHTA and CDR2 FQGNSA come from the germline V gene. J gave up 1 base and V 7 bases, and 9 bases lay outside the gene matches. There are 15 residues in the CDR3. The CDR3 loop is CASTQDRSGNTEAFF. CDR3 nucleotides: TGTGCCAGCACCCAGGACAGGTCGGGGAACACTGAAGCTTTCTTT. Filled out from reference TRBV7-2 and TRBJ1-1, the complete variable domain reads GAGVSQSPSNKVTEKGKDVELRCDPISGHTALYWYRQSLGQGLEFLIYFQGNSAPDKSGLPSDRFSAERTGGSVSTLTIQRTQQEDSAVYLCASTQDRSGNTEAFFGQGTRLTVV.

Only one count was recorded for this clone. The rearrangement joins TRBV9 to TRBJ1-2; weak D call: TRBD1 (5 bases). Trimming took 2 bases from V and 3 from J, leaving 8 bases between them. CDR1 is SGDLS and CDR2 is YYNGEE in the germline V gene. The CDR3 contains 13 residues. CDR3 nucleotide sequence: TGTGCCAGCAGCGTGGGGCAGGACTATGGCTACACCTTC. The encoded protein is CASSVGQDYGYTF.

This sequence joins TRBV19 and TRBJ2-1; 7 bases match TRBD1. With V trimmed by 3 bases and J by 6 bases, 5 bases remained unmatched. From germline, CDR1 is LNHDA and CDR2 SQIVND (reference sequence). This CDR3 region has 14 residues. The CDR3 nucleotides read TGTGCCAGTAGTATTAATCGGGACAGCAATGAGCAGTTCTTC. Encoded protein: CASSINRDSNEQFF. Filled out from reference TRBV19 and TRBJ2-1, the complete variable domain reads DGGITQSPKYLFRKEGQNVTLSCEQNLNHDAMYWYRQDPGQGLRLIYYSQIVNDFQKGDIAEGYSVSREKKESFPLTVTSAQKNPTAFYLCASSINRDSNEQFFGPGTRLTVL.

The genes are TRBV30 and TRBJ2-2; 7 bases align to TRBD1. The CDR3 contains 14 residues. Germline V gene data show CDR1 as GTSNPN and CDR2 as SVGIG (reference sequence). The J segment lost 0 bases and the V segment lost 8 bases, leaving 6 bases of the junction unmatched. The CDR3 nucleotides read TGTGCCCGTAAGGGACAGACGAACACCGGGGAGCTGTTTTTT. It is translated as CARKGQTNTGELFF.

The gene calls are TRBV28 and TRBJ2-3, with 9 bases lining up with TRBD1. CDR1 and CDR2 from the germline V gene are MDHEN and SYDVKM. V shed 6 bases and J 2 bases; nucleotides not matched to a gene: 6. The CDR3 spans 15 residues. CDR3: CASRNRDRDTDTQYF. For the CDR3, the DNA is TGTGCCAGCAGGAACCGGGACAGGGACACAGATACGCAGTATTTT.

CDR3 nucleotides: TGTGCCAGCAGTTTCGCCGGGACTAGCGGGGGCAATGAGCAGTTCTTC. This sequence encodes CASSFAGTSGGNEQFF. J is TRBJ2-1 and V is TRBV5-4; 14 bases match TRBD2. Germline CDR1 and CDR2: SGHNT and YYREEE (reference sequence). J lost 6 bases, V lost 5 bases, and 7 bases had no gene match. This CDR3 has 16 residues.